This paragraph covers one T cell receptor (beta chain) sequence. These data belong to a study of blood T cell repertoires in COVID-19. About the study: Spain, Italy and the United States supplied samples that represented acute and convalescent COVID-19. Sample material is recorded as cDNA or gDNA derived from T cells, B-cell-depleted T cells, or PBMCs.

Recovered participants had two consecutive negative NP/OP PCR tests, healthcare professional clearance, or symptom resolution. J was trimmed by 3 bases and V by 2 bases; bases with no gene match: 3. Germline-derived CDR1 and CDR2 are SGHDT and YYEEEE. This CDR3 has 14 amino acids. In the original analysis: Quantification of nucleated cells was approximated via reference gene primer amplification. Libraries were prepared by immunoSEQ multiplex PCR; TCRdb keeps only in-frame clonotypes and omits some of them. The V and J calls and clone size are taken from that table; D and trimming were inferred from the DNA. The top ten hold less than 14% of the sample, which has 210,000 or so clones, around nine tenths seen once.

Sequences were obtained from PBMCs or T cells enriched from blood (not recorded which). This TCR was sampled from a man younger than 40 who had recovered from COVID-19. The chain recombines TRBV5-6 with TRBJ2-7; TRBD2 matches at 9 bases. DNA of the CDR3: TGTGCCAGCAGCTTAGGAGCGGGAGGCTACGAGCAGTACTTC. Encoded protein: CASSLGAGGYEQYF. Filled out from reference TRBV5-6 and TRBJ2-7, the complete variable domain reads DAGVTQSPTHLIKTRGQQVTLRCSPKSGHDTVSWYQQALGQGPQFIFQYYEEEERQRGNFPDRFSGHQFPNYSSELNVNALLLGDSALYLCASSLGAGGYEQYFGPGTRLTVT.